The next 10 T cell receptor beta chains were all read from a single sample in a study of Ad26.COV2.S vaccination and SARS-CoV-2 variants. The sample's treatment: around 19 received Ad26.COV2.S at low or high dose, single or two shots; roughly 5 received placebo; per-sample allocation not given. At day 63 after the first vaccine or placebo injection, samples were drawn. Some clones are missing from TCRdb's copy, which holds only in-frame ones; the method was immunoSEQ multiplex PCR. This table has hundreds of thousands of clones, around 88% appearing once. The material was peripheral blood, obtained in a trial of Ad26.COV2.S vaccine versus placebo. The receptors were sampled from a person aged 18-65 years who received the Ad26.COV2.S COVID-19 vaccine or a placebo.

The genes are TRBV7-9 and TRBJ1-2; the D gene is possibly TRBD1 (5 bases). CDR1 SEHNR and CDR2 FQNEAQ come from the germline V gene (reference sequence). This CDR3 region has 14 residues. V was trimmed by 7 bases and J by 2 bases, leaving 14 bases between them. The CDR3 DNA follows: TGTGCCAGCAAAGAGTCGGCAGGGAACTATGGCTACACCTTC. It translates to CASKESAGNYGYTF.

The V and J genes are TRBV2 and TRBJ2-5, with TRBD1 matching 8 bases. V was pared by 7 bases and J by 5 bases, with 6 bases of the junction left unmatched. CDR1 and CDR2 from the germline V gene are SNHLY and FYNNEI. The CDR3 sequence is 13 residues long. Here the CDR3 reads CASTGQGAETQYF. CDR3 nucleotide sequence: TGTGCCAGCACCGGACAGGGTGCGGAGACCCAGTACTTC.

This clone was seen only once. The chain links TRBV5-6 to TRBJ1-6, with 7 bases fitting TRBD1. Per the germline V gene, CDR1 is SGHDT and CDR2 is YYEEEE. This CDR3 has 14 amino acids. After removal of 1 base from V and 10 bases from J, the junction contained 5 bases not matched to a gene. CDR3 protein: CASSLLQGQSPLHF. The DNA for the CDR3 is TGTGCCAGCAGCTTGTTACAGGGGCAATCACCCCTCCACTTT.

The CDR3 here is CATRAGDSNQPQHF. For the CDR3, the DNA is TGTGCCACCAGGGCCGGTGATAGCAATCAGCCCCAGCATTTT. The chain combines TRBV24-1 with TRBJ1-5; D not resolved. Germline CDR1 reads KGHDR; CDR2 reads SFDVKD. V lost 7 bases to trimming and J lost 0 bases, with 9 bases between them. This CDR3 has 14 residues.

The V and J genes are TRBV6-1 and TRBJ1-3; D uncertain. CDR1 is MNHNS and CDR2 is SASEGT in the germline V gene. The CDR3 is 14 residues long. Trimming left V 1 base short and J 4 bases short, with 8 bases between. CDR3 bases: TGTGCCAGCAGTGAAGGATTCGGCGGAAACACCATATATTTT. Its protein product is CASSEGFGGNTIYF.

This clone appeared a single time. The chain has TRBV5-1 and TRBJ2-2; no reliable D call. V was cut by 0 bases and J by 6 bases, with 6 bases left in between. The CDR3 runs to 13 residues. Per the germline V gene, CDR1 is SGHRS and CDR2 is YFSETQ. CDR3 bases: TGCGCCAGCAGCTTGGACCCGCCCGGGGAGCTGTTTTTT. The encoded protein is CASSLDPPGELFF. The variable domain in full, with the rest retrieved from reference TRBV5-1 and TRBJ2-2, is KAGVTQTPRYLIKTRGQQVTLSCSPISGHRSVSWYQQTPGQGLQFLFEYFSETQRNKGNFPGRFSGRQFSNSRSEMNVSTLELGDSALYLCASSLDPPGELFFGEGSRLTVL.

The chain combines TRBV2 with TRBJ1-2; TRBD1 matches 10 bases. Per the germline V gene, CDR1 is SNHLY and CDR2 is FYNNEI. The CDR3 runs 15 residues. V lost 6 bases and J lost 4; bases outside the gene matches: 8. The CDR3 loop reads CASSARTGGLYGYTF. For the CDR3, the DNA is TGTGCCAGCAGCGCACGGACAGGGGGGCTCTATGGCTACACCTTC.

The CDR3 nucleotides are TGTGCCAGCAGCTTACGGGGACAGACATCTAATGAAAAACTGTTTTTT. It specifies CASSLRGQTSNEKLFF. The V gene is TRBV11-2, the J gene TRBJ1-4; TRBD1 agrees at 7 bases. Germline CDR1 and CDR2: SGHAT and FQNNGV. The V and J ends lost 2 bases and 3 bases, in that order; junction bases with no gene match: 6. This CDR3 contains 16 residues.

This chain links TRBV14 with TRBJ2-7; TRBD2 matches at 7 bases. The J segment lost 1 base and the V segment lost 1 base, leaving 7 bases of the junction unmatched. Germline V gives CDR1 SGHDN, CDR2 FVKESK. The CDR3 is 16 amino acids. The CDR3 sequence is CASSQVVGRRSYEQYF. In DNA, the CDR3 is TGTGCCAGCAGCCAAGTAGTCGGGAGGCGATCCTACGAGCAGTACTTC.

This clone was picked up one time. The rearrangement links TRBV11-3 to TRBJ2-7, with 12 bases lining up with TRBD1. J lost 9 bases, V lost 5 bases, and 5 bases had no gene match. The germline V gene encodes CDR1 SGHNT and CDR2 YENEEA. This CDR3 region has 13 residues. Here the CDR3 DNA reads TGTGCCAGCAGCATGGGACAGGGGGCGCGGCAGTACTTC. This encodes CASSMGQGARQYF. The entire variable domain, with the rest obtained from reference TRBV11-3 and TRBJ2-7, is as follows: EAGVVQSPRYKIIEKKQPVAFWCNPISGHNTLYWYLQNLGQGPELLIRYENEEAVDDSQLPKDRFSAERLKGVDSTLKIQPAELGDSAVYLCASSMGQGARQYFGPGTRLTVT.